Reported below is one T cell receptor beta chain. The antigen is unknown. TCRdb's copy holds only in-frame clones and misses some; the assay was immunoSEQ multiplex PCR. The table shows about 110,000 clones, with approximately 89% occurring only once. This record belongs to a study of T cell responses to AZD1222 COVID-19 vaccine. Findings and caveats of the study: Only a handful of people who got AZD1222 tested seropositive at baseline.

This CDR3 has 16 residues. V was pared by 3 bases and J by 1 base, with 15 bases between. Germline lookup yields CDR1 LNHDA and CDR2 SQIVND (reference sequence). This chain uses TRBV19 with TRBJ1-1; TRBD1 might be the D (5 bases). Sequencing used peripheral blood, obtained on day 0 of AZD1222 vaccination. The origin of this receptor is an adult in good health. The CDR3 spells CASSMSRGRGNTEAFF. The CDR3 DNA is TGTGCCAGTAGTATGTCGAGGGGACGGGGGAACACTGAAGCTTTCTTT.